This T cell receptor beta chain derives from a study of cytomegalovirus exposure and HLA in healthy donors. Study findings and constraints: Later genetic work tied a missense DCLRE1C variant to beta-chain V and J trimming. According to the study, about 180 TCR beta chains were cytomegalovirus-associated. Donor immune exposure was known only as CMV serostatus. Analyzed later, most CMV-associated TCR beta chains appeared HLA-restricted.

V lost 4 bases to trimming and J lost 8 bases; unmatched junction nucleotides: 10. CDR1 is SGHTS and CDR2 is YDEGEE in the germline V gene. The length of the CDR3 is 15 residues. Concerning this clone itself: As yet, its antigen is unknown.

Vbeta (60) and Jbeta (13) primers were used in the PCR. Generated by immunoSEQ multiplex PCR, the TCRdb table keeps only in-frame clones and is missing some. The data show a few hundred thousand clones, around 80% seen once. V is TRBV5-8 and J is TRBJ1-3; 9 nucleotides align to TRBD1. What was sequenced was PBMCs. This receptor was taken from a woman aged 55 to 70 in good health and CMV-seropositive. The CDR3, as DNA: TGTGCCAGCAGCCTCCCGGGACAGGGCCGCCACACCATATATTTT. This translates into CASSLPGQGRHTIYF.